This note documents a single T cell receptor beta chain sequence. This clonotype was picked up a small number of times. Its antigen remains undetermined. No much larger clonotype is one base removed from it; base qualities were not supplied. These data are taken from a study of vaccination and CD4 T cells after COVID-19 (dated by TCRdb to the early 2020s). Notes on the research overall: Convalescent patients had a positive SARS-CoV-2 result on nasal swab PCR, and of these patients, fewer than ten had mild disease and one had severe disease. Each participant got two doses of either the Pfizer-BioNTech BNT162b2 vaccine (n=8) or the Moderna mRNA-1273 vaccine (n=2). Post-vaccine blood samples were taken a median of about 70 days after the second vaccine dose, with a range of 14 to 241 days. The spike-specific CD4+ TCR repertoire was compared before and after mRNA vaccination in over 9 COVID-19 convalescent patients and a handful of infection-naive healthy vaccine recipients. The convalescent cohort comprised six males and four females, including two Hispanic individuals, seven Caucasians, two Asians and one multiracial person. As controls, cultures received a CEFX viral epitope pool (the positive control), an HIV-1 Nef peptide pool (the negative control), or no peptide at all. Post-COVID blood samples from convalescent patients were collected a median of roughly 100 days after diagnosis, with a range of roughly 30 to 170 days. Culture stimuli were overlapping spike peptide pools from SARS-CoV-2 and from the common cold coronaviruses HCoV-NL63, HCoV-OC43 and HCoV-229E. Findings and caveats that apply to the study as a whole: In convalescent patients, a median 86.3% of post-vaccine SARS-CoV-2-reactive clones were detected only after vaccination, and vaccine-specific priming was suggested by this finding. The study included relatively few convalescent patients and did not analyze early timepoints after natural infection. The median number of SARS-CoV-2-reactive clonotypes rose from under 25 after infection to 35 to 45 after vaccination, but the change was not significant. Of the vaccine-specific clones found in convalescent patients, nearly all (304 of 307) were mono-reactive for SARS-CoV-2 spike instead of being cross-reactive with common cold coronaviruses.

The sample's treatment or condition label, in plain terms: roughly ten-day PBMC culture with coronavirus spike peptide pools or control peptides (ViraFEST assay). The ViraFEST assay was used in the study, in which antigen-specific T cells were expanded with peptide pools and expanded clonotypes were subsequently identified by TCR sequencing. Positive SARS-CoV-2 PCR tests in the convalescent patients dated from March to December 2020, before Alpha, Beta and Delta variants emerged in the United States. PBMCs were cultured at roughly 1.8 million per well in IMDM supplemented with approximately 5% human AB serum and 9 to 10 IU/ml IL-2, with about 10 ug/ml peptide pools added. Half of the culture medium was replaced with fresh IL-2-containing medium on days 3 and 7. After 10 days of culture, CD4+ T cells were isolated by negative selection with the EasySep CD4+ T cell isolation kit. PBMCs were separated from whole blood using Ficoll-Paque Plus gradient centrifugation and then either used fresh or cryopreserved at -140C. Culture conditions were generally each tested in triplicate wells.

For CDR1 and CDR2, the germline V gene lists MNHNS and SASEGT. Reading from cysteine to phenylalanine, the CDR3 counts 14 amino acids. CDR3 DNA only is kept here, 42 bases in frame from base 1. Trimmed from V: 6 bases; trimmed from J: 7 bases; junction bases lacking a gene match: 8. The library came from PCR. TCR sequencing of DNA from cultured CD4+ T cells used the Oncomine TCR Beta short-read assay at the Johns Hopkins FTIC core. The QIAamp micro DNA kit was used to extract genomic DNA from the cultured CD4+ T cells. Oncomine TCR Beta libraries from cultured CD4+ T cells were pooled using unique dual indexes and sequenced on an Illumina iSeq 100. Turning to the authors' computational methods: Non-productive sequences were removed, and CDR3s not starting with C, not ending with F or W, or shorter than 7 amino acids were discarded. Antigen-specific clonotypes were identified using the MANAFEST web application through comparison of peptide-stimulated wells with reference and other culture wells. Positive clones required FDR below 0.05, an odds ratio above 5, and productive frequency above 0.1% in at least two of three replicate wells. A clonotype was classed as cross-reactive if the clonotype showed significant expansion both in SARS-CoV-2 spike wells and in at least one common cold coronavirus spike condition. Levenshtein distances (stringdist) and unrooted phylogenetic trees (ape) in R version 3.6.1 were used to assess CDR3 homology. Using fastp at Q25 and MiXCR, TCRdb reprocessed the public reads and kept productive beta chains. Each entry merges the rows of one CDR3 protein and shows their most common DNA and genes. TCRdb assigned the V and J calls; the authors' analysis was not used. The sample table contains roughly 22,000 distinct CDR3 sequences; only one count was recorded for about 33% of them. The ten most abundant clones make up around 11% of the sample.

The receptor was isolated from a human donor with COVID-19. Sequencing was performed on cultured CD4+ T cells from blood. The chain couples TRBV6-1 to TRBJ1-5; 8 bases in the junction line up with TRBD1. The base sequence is TGTGCCAGCAGAGACAGGGGAGGTCTCCAGCCCCAGCATTTT. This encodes CASRDRGGLQPQHF.